A single sample gave rise to the 10 T cell receptor beta chains below, sequenced in a study of spatial heterogeneity in lung cancer. Documented time point: blood at routine non-recurrence follow-up after resection. TCRdb reprocessed the 5' RACE reads with MiXCR, giving one entry per CDR3 protein. Among about 43,000 distinct CDR3 sequences listed, 20% to 25% were seen once. This sample comprised PBMCs, obtained at follow-up. The receptors shown here come from a female donor with early-stage non-small cell lung cancer.

This clonotype was recorded many times. The V and J genes are TRBV5-1 and TRBJ2-3; D uncertain. The V end lost 0 bases, the J end lost 3 bases, and 8 bases lay between the germline ends. The V gene's germline CDR1 is SGHRS and CDR2 YFSETQ. CDR3 size: 14 residues. DNA for the CDR3: TGCGCCAGCAGCTTGGCCGATATGACAGATACGCAGTATTTT. Translating gives CASSLADMTDTQYF.

There are a few counts of this clonotype. This rearrangement joins TRBV29-1 to TRBJ1-1; TRBD1 aligns across 12 bases. Per germline, CDR1 SQVTM and CDR2 ANQGSEA. Germline trimming cut 7 bases from V and 1 base from J; bases unmatched to any gene: 7. The CDR3 length is 15 residues. CDR3 sequence (DNA): TGCAGCGCCTGGGACAGGGGGCGAAGGAACACTGAAGCTTTCTTT. Encoded protein: CSAWDRGRRNTEAFF. The full variable domain, rest sourced from reference TRBV29-1 and TRBJ1-1, is SAVISQKPSRDICQRGTSLTIQCQVDSQVTMMFWYRQQPGQSLTLIATANQGSEATYESGFVIDKFPISRPNLTFSTLTVSNMSPEDSSIYLCSAWDRGRRNTEAFFGQGTRLTVV.

The sample holds a few counts of this clonotype. V gene TRBV7-2 combines with J gene TRBJ1-3; D is uncertain. V lost 6 bases and J lost 4, with 10 bases in between. Germline lookup yields CDR1 SGHTA and CDR2 FQGNSA. This CDR3 contains 13 residues. CDR3 residues: CASRSAVGNTIYF. The DNA for the CDR3 is TGTGCCAGCAGATCCGCTGTGGGAAACACCATATATTTT.

With respect to this clonotype: A read error is possible here, since a much larger clone lies one base away. The V call is TRBV20-1, the J call TRBJ2-1; 11 bases are shared with TRBD2. The germline V gene encodes CDR1 DFQATT and CDR2 SNEGSKA (reference sequence). The length of the CDR3 is 17 residues. CDR3 amino acids: CSTRGPGLAGGSDEQFF. The DNA for the CDR3 is TGCAGTACTAGAGGGCCGGGGCTAGCGGGAGGAAGCGATGAGCAGTTCTTC.

The rearrangement links TRBV7-9 to TRBJ1-3; D possibly corresponds to TRBD1 (6 bases). The CDR3 spans 15 residues. V lost 5 bases and J 0 bases, leaving 11 bases between the germline ends. Germline V lookup: CDR1 SEHNR, CDR2 FQNEAQ (reference sequence). CDR3 nucleotides: TGTGCCAGCAGCCAGGAACAGGGCTCTGGAAACACCATATATTTT. It translates to CASSQEQGSGNTIYF.

This clonotype was found many times. The chain carries TRBV15 and TRBJ1-4; D uncertain. The CDR3 contains 15 residues. V shed 5 bases and J shed 5 bases, with 15 bases lying between them. Germline lookup yields CDR1 LNHNV and CDR2 YYDKDF (reference sequence). The DNA of the CDR3 is TGTGCCACCAGCCCCCCGGAGGAGCAAAATGAAAAACTGTTTTTT. Residues: CATSPPEEQNEKLFF.

The gene calls are TRBV9 and TRBJ1-3; 12 bases are a match to TRBD1. The CDR3 totals 19 residues. The germline V gene has CDR1 SGDLS and CDR2 YYNGEE. Trimming cost V 3 bases and J 4 bases; bases outside gene matches: 14. DNA for the CDR3: TGTGCCAGCAGCGCAACCGGGACAGGGGGCTTCTCCGTGGGAAACACCATATATTTT. Its protein product is CASSATGTGGFSVGNTIYF.

The chain employs TRBV2 and TRBJ1-1, with 7 positions matching TRBD1. The CDR3 length is 13 residues. V was pared by 7 bases and J by 11 bases, with 13 bases of the junction left unmatched. Germline-derived CDR1 and CDR2 are SNHLY and FYNNEI. The CDR3 loop is CASNLDRDELAFF. In nucleotides, the CDR3 is TGTGCCAGCAATCTTGACAGGGATGAGTTGGCTTTCTTT. The whole variable domain, remainder taken from reference TRBV2 and TRBJ1-1, is EPEVTQTPSHQVTQMGQEVILRCVPISNHLYFYWYRQILGQKVEFLVSFYNNEISEKSEIFDDQFSVERPDGSNFTLKIRSTKLEDSAMYFCASNLDRDELAFFGQGTRLTVV.

This clonotype was detected many times. V gene TRBV29-1 combines with J gene TRBJ1-2, with D possibly matching TRBD1 (5 bases). CDR3 length: 14 amino acids. Trimming shortened V by 2 bases and J by 4 bases, and 14 bases separated the two germline ends. Per the germline V gene, CDR1 is SQVTM and CDR2 is ANQGSEA. The CDR3 here is CSVEPHRQSYGYTF. The DNA for the CDR3 is TGCAGCGTTGAACCACACCGACAGTCCTATGGCTACACCTTC. The whole variable domain, filled in from reference TRBV29-1 and TRBJ1-2, reads SAVISQKPSRDICQRGTSLTIQCQVDSQVTMMFWYRQQPGQSLTLIATANQGSEATYESGFVIDKFPISRPNLTFSTLTVSNMSPEDSSIYLCSVEPHRQSYGYTFGSGTRLTVV.

This clonotype was detected once. The chain couples TRBV7-8 to TRBJ1-5; TRBD1 aligns across 7 bases. CDR3 length equals 16 residues. CDR1 and CDR2 (germline): SGHVS, FQNEAQ. V gave up 5 bases and J gave up 2 bases; unmatched junction bases: 9. Written as DNA, the CDR3 is TGTGCCAGCAGCGGCCACAGGGGAAGCGGCAATCAGCCCCAGCATTTT. It encodes CASSGHRGSGNQPQHF.